The 14 T cell receptor beta chains reported below all come from one sample, sequenced in a study of monozygotic twins with inflammatory bowel disease. TCRdb reprocessed the 5' RACE reads and keeps a single row for each CDR3 protein, giving no DNA. The listing contains over 100,000 distinct CDR3 sequences. The material sequenced was blood. Receptors were obtained from a human donor with ulcerative colitis or Crohn's disease, or a healthy co-twin of an affected twin (not recorded which).

The rearrangement uses TRBV5-1 and TRBJ2-1. CDR1 is SGHRS, CDR2 YFSETQ, per germline. This CDR3 is built from 15 residues. The CDR3 sequence is CASSLDNLIDNEQFF.

This chain links TRBV7-9 with TRBJ2-1; the D call from TCRdb, TRBD1, cannot be confirmed without DNA. This CDR3 contains 15 residues. Per the germline V gene, CDR1 is SEHNR and CDR2 is FQNEAQ (reference sequence). The CDR3 sequence is CASGTIIPYNNEQFF.

The J gene is TRBJ2-3, the V gene TRBV7-8; TCRdb's assignment of TRBD2 cannot be checked, as there is no DNA. Germline assignment: CDR1 SGHVS and CDR2 FQNEAQ. This CDR3 has 15 amino acids. CDR3 region: CASSKSGPTTDTQYF.

The chain links TRBV5-1 to TRBJ1-1; absent DNA, TCRdb's TRBD1 call cannot be checked. The CDR3 runs to 16 residues. Germline CDR1 is SGHRS and CDR2 is YFSETQ. The CDR3 sequence: CASSSAAGGVNTEAFF.

The chain employs TRBV2 and TRBJ1-5. CDR1 and CDR2 (germline): SNHLY, FYNNEI. The CDR3 spans 17 residues. The CDR3 spells CASSEALPGTAEGPQHF. Together with reference TRBV2 and TRBJ1-5, the CDR3 gives the full variable domain: EPEVTQTPSHQVTQMGQEVILRCVPISNHLYFYWYRQILGQKVEFLVSFYNNEISEKSEIFDDQFSVERPDGSNFTLKIRSTKLEDSAMYFCASSEALPGTAEGPQHFGDGTRLSIL.

This chain joins TRBV5-1 and TRBJ2-3; the D call of TRBD2 rests on TCRdb alone, since no DNA is present to check it. The germline gives CDR1 SGHRS, CDR2 YFSETQ. The CDR3 covers 15 residues. The CDR3 loop is CASHRLAGSADTQYF.

V is TRBV12-3 or TRBV12-4 and J is TRBJ1-5; TCRdb outputs TRBD1, but without DNA this stays unchecked. This CDR3 is built from 16 residues. The CDR3 sequence is CASSPPGAGSNQPQHF.

CDR3 residues: CASSYLRTGAGYTF. The V and J genes are TRBV6-5 and TRBJ1-2; absent DNA, TCRdb's TRBD1 call cannot be checked. The CDR3 runs 14 residues. Looked up from germline, CDR1 is MNHEY and CDR2 is SVGAGI.

The chain carries TRBV7-2 and TRBJ2-5; the TCRdb call, TRBD1, lacks DNA for checking. Germline V CDR1 and CDR2: SGHTA, FQGNSA. This CDR3 spans 15 amino acids. The CDR3 is CASSLAAGGSGTQYF.

This CDR3 reads CSAYSWGQGAVRSNYGYTF. The gene calls are TRBV20-1 and TRBJ1-2; TCRdb gives TRBD1 as the D gene, but with no DNA this cannot be confirmed. The germline gives CDR1 DFQATT, CDR2 SNEGSKA (reference sequence). The CDR3 contains 19 residues.

The chain recombines TRBV5-1 with TRBJ2-3; the D call from TCRdb, TRBD1, cannot be confirmed without DNA. The CDR3 runs 14 residues. The V gene's germline CDR1 is SGHRS and CDR2 YFSETQ. The chain's CDR3 is CASSLRTGADTQYF.

The chain recombines TRBV6-6 with TRBJ1-6; no DNA is available, so the TRBD1 call from TCRdb remains unchecked. This CDR3 contains 14 residues. Germline V gene sequence: CDR1 MNHNY, CDR2 SVGAGI (reference sequence). The CDR3 reads CAGTTGNYNSPLHF.

The rearrangement uses TRBV2 and TRBJ2-2; the TCRdb call, TRBD1, lacks DNA for checking. The CDR3 is 14 amino acids. Germline assignment: CDR1 SNHLY and CDR2 FYNNEI. This CDR3 is CASGPPLNTGELFF.

The chain combines TRBV9 with TRBJ1-1. This CDR3 spans 16 amino acids. Looked up from germline, CDR1 is SGDLS and CDR2 is YYNGEE. The CDR3 loop is CASSVGVLYENTEAFF.